This TCR beta chain appears in the sequencing data of a study of early T cells in non-severe SARS-CoV-2 infection. Across the study: Alpha and beta chains were unpaired, from unsorted whole-blood bulk RNA. Overall study results and limits: Anti-spike CD8 specificities were favored by VDJdb matching, whose results missed private and CD4 specificities.

The CDR3 is 14 amino acids. Trimming pared 1 base from V and 4 bases from J, leaving 11 bases between. CDR1 and CDR2 (germline): KGHSH, LQKENI. This clonotype was counted many times. Its specificity is not known. Separate cDNA molecules each had unique molecular identifiers attached to them. TCRdb re-called the 5' RACE reads with MiXCR, one entry per CDR3 protein. The sample lists about 94,000 distinct CDR3 sequences; roughly an eighth were seen once. This TCR was sampled from an adult who was a healthcare worker with PCR-confirmed SARS-CoV-2 infection or an uninfected control (not recorded which). Sequenced input: whole blood. The chain joins TRBV18 to TRBJ2-7; no clear D. This CDR3 reads CASSPLPATYEQYF. The CDR3 coding sequence is TGTGCCAGCTCACCACTTCCAGCTACTTACGAGCAGTACTTC.